This is a list of T cell receptor beta chains from one sample in a study of human T cells and chemical hapten exposure. In TCRdb, the RACE reads were re-called with MiXCR into one record per CDR3 protein. The sample lists 180,000 or so distinct CDR3 sequences, about 25% occurring once. The specimen comprised whole blood, sampled in connection with sensitization to the hapten diphenylcyclopropenone (DPC). These receptors all stem from a woman aged 40 to 50 with alopecia areata. Some clones in this sample may be carry-over from other donors' samples. Both conserved end residues are part of each CDR3. Each record gives: D gene, clone size, J gene, V gene, CDR3 DNA, CDR3 protein. A D gene is named only where the DNA matches it firmly. For some rows the clone size is stated as once, few or many, or as a class when expanded; others skip it.

-,many,TRBJ1-5,TRBV7-2,TGTGCCAGCAGCTTTGGGGGCCAGCCCCAGCATTTT,CASSFGGQPQHF
-,few,TRBJ2-5,TRBV5-6,TGTGCCAGCAGTCAACAGAACCAAGAGACCCAGTACTTC,CASSQQNQETQYF
TRBD2,-,TRBJ2-4,TRBV28,TGTGCCAGCAGCTCAATAGCGGGAGGAACCAAAAACATTCAGTACTTC,CASSSIAGGTKNIQYF
TRBD2,-,TRBJ2-7,TRBV6-2/TRBV6-3,TGTGCCAGCCGCCAACTAGCGGGAGGATACGAGCAGTACTTC,CASRQLAGGYEQYF
TRBD2,-,TRBJ2-3,TRBV7-9,TGTGCCAGCAGCCCCCTTCTAGCGGGAGTTCTAGATACGCAGTATTTT,CASSPLLAGVLDTQYF
TRBD1,-,TRBJ2-6,TRBV20-1,TGCAGTGCTAGAATCTATGGAACAGGGGGTTCGGGGGCCAACGTCCTGACTTTC,CSARIYGTGGSGANVLTF
TRBD2,few,TRBJ2-7,TRBV27,TGTGCCAGCAGTTTCCGACTAGCGGGAGGCCCGCCCAGGTACGAGCAGTACTTC,CASSFRLAGGPPRYEQYF
-,many,TRBJ1-6,TRBV20-1,TGCAGTGCTAGATCGTCGCGGGGGCTTGGTAATTCACCCCTCCACTTT,CSARSSRGLGNSPLHF
-,-,TRBJ2-5,TRBV27,TGTGCCACCTCATCCGGGGGAGCCGGCCAAGAGACCCAGTACTTC,CATSSGGAGQETQYF
-,few,TRBJ2-1,TRBV12-3/TRBV12-4,TGTGCCAGCAGGGGGGGGGCGTTGGACTACAATGAGCAGTTCTTC,CASRGGALDYNEQFF
-,-,TRBJ1-3,TRBV29-1,TGCAGCGTCCGCCCGGGGGGCGGCGGAAACACCATATATTTT,CSVRPGGGGNTIYF
TRBD2,few,TRBJ2-3,TRBV29-1,TGCAGCGTCGAAGGACTAGCGGAAAGTGGCACAGATACGCAGTATTTT,CSVEGLAESGTDTQYF
-,few,TRBJ2-1,TRBV6-2/TRBV6-3,TGTGCCAGCAGAGACACCGGGCCCGAGCAGTTCTTC,CASRDTGPEQFF
TRBD1,-,TRBJ1-1,TRBV4-3,TGCGCCAGCAGCCAAGCGGCAAGTGGGACAGGGAACACTGAAGCTTTCTTT,CASSQAASGTGNTEAFF
TRBD1,few,TRBJ1-1,TRBV6-5,TGTGCCAGCAGTTACGCTGATACAGGGGACACTGAAGCTTTCTTT,CASSYADTGDTEAFF
-,few,TRBJ2-5,TRBV28,TGTGCCAGCAGTAAAGAAACCGGGCCAACGAAGACCCAGTACTTC,CASSKETGPTKTQYF
TRBD1,-,TRBJ1-6,TRBV6-2/TRBV6-3,TGTGCCAGCAGTTACCAGGGGGTCTATAATTCACCCCTCCACTTT,CASSYQGVYNSPLHF
-,-,TRBJ1-6,TRBV28,TGTGCCAGCAGTTTCACCCAGGGAAGTTCACCCCTCCACTTT,CASSFTQGSSPLHF
-,few,TRBJ2-5,TRBV15,TGTGCCACCAGCAGAGATCGCAGGGAGACCCAGTACTTC,CATSRDRRETQYF
TRBD1,few,TRBJ1-2,TRBV6-1,TGTGCCAGCAGGCGGGACAGTAACTATGGCTACACCTTC,CASRRDSNYGYTF
TRBD2,-,TRBJ2-1,TRBV10-3,TGTGCCATCAGGGAGACTAGCGGGGACACCTACAATGAGCAGTTCTTC,CAIRETSGDTYNEQFF
-,-,TRBJ2-1,TRBV6-5,TGTGCCAGCAGTTATCGGCACCGGCGGAGTAATGAGCAGTTCTTC,CASSYRHRRSNEQFF
TRBD2,many,TRBJ2-3,TRBV20-1,TGCAGTGCTAGAGCGGGAGGGCTCACAGATACGCAGTATTTT,CSARAGGLTDTQYF
TRBD2,-,TRBJ2-1,TRBV20-1,TGCAGTGCTAGAGATCGGACTAGTGGGTTCTTC,CSARDRTSGFF
-,-,TRBJ2-1,TRBV5-4,TGTGCCAGCAGCTCCAAGACTGTTCACAATGAGCAGTTCTTC,CASSSKTVHNEQFF
TRBD1,few,TRBJ2-7,TRBV5-1,TGCGCCAGCCACTCCGGGACAGGGGACGAGCAGTACTTC,CASHSGTGDEQYF
TRBD1,few,TRBJ2-7,TRBV7-9,TGTGCCAGCAGCCCGGGACAGGGGGCGTCCTACGAGCAGTACTTC,CASSPGQGASYEQYF
-,-,TRBJ2-1,TRBV25-1,TGTGCCAGCACAGACGGAGGAAGGAATGAGCAGTTCTTC,CASTDGGRNEQFF
TRBD2,few,TRBJ2-1,TRBV4-3,TGCGCCAGCAGCCGGGGACTAGCGGGTGAGCAGTTCTTC,CASSRGLAGEQFF
-,-,TRBJ2-4,TRBV7-9,TGTGCCAGCAGCTTGAATTGGGACATTCAGTACTTC,CASSLNWDIQYF
-,few,TRBJ2-1,TRBV20-1,TGCAGTGCTAAAGTAGGGAGCGCGGTGCATGAGCAGTTCTTC,CSAKVGSAVHEQFF
-,-,TRBJ2-1,TRBV7-9,TGTGCCAGCAGCTTATCCCAGCGGATAATCTTC,CASSLSQRIIF
-,many,TRBJ2-2,TRBV7-2,TGTGCCAGCAGCTTAGGACTAGAGAACACCGGGGAGCTGTTTTTT,CASSLGLENTGELFF
TRBD2,-,TRBJ2-5,TRBV20-1,TGCAGTGCTGATAGCGGGAGAGAAGAGACCCAGTACTTC,CSADSGREETQYF
-,few,TRBJ2-1,TRBV7-9,TGTGCCAGCAGCTTAGTGCTGGGATACAATGAGCAGTTCTTC,CASSLVLGYNEQFF
-,many,TRBJ2-1,TRBV30,TGTGCCTGGAGTTTGGTACTTCCCCACAATGAGCAGTTCTTC,CAWSLVLPHNEQFF
-,-,TRBJ1-5,TRBV20-1,TGCAGTGCACCAGCGGGGCAGCCCCAGCATTTT,CSAPAGQPQHF
-,many,TRBJ2-3,TRBV10-3,TGTGCCATCAGTGAGATCGGGCAGACCAAAGTAACAGATACGCAGTATTTT,CAISEIGQTKVTDTQYF
-,-,TRBJ1-1,TRBV20-1,TGCAGTGCTAAGCAGGGGATGGTAACTGAAGCTTTCTTT,CSAKQGMVTEAFF
TRBD2,-,TRBJ2-3,TRBV20-1,TGCAGTGCTCCCGGGACTAGCGGGACCATCACAGATACGCAGTATTTT,CSAPGTSGTITDTQYF
-,few,TRBJ2-7,TRBV4-2,TGTGCCAGCAGCCGAGGGGACGGATCCTACGAGCAGTACTTC,CASSRGDGSYEQYF
-,once,TRBJ2-2,TRBV2,TGTGCCAGCAGTGAGCGGGGCGCGAACACCGGGGAGCTGTTTTTT,CASSERGANTGELFF
-,many,TRBJ2-7,TRBV5-1,TGCGCCAGCAGCTTGGGACGCGAGCAGTACTTC,CASSLGREQYF
-,once,TRBJ1-4,TRBV7-2,TGTGCCAGCAGCTTAGGGACTGAAGAAAAACTGTTTTTT,CASSLGTEEKLFF
-,-,TRBJ2-5,TRBV28,TGTGCCAGCAGTTTATTAGGGGTAGTAGAAGAGACCCAGTACTTC,CASSLLGVVEETQYF
-,few,TRBJ2-2,TRBV6-2/TRBV6-3,TGTGCCAGCAGTTTATACCCCCTTCAGACCGGGGAGCTGTTTTTT,CASSLYPLQTGELFF